This T cell receptor (beta chain) stems from a study of T-cell memory formation after mild COVID-19. Study in general: Largely, TCR clusters stayed within a single donor.

This CDR3 contains 15 residues. Germline V gene lookup returns CDR1 SGHTA and CDR2 FQGNSA. A 5'RACE reaction primed in the constant segment made cDNA libraries of TCR alpha and TCR beta, and these carried sample barcodes and UMIs. TCRdb ran MiXCR on the 5' RACE reads and lists one entry per CDR3 protein. The table records around 370,000 distinct CDR3 sequences, 21% of them present only once. Concerning this clonotype itself: Sequence at one end of the junction differs from germline and may be a read error.

The chain combines TRBV7-2 with TRBJ2-7, with TRBD2 identical over 14 bases. This clonotype was obtained from an adult woman who had mild COVID-19 (a few samples of this study predate the infection). Cell type and time point are not known. Sequenced: PBMCs or a T cell subset sorted from them (not recorded which). The CDR3 DNA reads as TGTGCCAGCAGCTCACCGGGACTAGCGGGAGCTTTTCGGTATTTC. It encodes CASSSPGLAGAFRYF.